This T cell receptor beta chain was sequenced in a study of beta chain features in type 1 diabetes. Study-wide results and caveats: Shortening of TCRB CDR3s, moderate but significant, appeared in all four CD4+ subsets of Type 1 diabetes patients.

This clone has more than one count but fewer than ten. As yet, its antigen is unknown. V lost 3 bases, J lost 2 bases, and 6 bases stayed unmatched. CDR3 length equals 15 residues. The germline V gene encodes CDR1 SGDLS and CDR2 YYNGEE. Sequenced material consisted of expressed TCRB transcripts (all of the isolated RNA was reverse transcribed). Assay used: immunoSEQ multiplex PCR; TCRdb lists only in-frame clones, some missing. The profile covers about 640,000 clones, with around 12% appearing a single time and more than 0.1% taken by the ten largest. Sequenced sample: naive CD4+ T cells from blood. J is TRBJ2-3 and V is TRBV9, with TRBD2 matching over 7 bases. The TCR comes from a man younger than 45 with type 1 diabetes. The DNA of the CDR3 is TGTGCCAGCAGCGAGAGGGAGGGGACCACAGATACGCAGTATTTT. Its translation is CASSEREGTTDTQYF.